These T cell receptor beta chains were read from a single sample in a study of blood T cell repertoires in COVID-19. TCRdb keeps only in-frame clones here, not all; method: immunoSEQ multiplex PCR. Of a few hundred thousand clones in the sample, 65% to 85% were seen once. Sequencing was performed on peripheral blood. The origin of the receptors is a human donor in a cohort sampled during active COVID-19. CDR3s leave out the opening cysteine and the closing phenylalanine or tryptophan.

J: TRBJ2-7
V: TRBV4-2
CDR3: ASSQDGAGGVSYEQY

J: TRBJ1-1
V: TRBV12-5
CDR3: ASGFLGQTNTEAF

J: TRBJ2-7
V: TRBV5-6
CDR3: ASSLGLAHEQY

J: TRBJ2-7
V: TRBV7-8
CDR3: ASSLGARTGADEQY

J: TRBJ2-3
V: TRBV5-6
CDR3: ASSSTGSAYAAADTQY

J: TRBJ1-1
V: TRBV6-5
CDR3: ASSYGTGNTEAF

J: TRBJ1-1
V: TRBV19
CDR3: ASSRISGQGKAF

J: TRBJ2-1
V: TRBV18
CDR3: ASSLGTAREQF

J: TRBJ1-2
V: TRBV5-6
CDR3: ASSLSDRGHYGYT

J: TRBJ2-1
V: TRBV5-1
CDR3: ASSPGNEQF

J: TRBJ2-5
V: TRBV12-3/TRBV12-4
CDR3: ASSYDDSQY

J: TRBJ1-2
V: TRBV6-1
CDR3: ASSEYPARDRGRNYGYT

J: TRBJ2-7
V: TRBV10-3
CDR3: AIRGTEFYEQY

J: TRBJ2-5
V: TRBV5-4
CDR3: ASSLGGGLGTQETQY

J: TRBJ1-1
V: TRBV6-5
CDR3: ASSFHPDRGTEAF

J: TRBJ1-3
V: TRBV4-3
CDR3: ASSHHGQGEEGNTIY

J: TRBJ2-7
V: TRBV15
CDR3: ATSRLDNRGRLYEQY

J: TRBJ2-1
V: TRBV10-3
CDR3: AISESWEIYNEQF

J: TRBJ2-5
V: TRBV5-4
CDR3: ASSPRTGTIKETQY

J: TRBJ1-5
V: TRBV7-9
CDR3: ASSYGDRINQPQH

J: TRBJ1-1
V: TRBV6-2/TRBV6-3
CDR3: ASSYTSGGLAPEAF

J: TRBJ2-2
V: TRBV4-1
CDR3: ASSQESAGRAGELF

J: TRBJ2-5
V: TRBV7-7
CDR3: ASSRDRGLQETQY

J: TRBJ1-1
V: TRBV7-9
CDR3: ASSPRERMAF